Below are 23 T cell receptor beta chains sequenced from a single sample in a study of neurological immune-mediated disorders (dated by TCRdb to between 2017 and 2020). The method behind the library was 5' RACE. TCRdb records Illumina HiSeq 2500 as the sequencer. The raw public reads went through TCRdb reprocessing: fastp at Q25, MiXCR clone calling, in-frame beta chains kept. Each CDR3 protein appears once, grouped with its most common genes and DNA. Within this sample are tens of thousands of distinct CDR3 sequences, with roughly 10% of them counted one time only. The ten top clones hold roughly 10% of the sample. Taken with the paper, the label for time point translates to: longitudinal time-point 1 (baseline). Material: PBMCs. The origin of the receptors is a man aged 25 to 40 in good health.

This clonotype was detected many times. V and J are TRBV12-3 or TRBV12-4 and TRBJ2-7, with D perhaps assigned TRBD1 or TRBD2 (6 bases each). V shed 2 bases and J shed 11 bases, with 13 bases lying between them. The CDR3 is 12 amino acids. The CDR3 nucleotides read TGTGCCAGCAGTTTAAGGCAGGGGAGGAAGTACTTC. The encoded protein is CASSLRQGRKYF.

This clonotype has at least ten counts. This chain links TRBV20-1 with TRBJ1-5; 7 bases are shared with TRBD1. The CDR3 consists of 15 residues. Germline V gene data show CDR1 as DFQATT and CDR2 as SNEGSKA (reference sequence). The ends lost 0 bases at V and 2 bases at J; junction bases unmatched: 4. The DNA of the CDR3 is TGCAGTGCTAGAGATCCAGGACAGGGCAATCAGCCCCAGCATTTT. Residues: CSARDPGQGNQPQHF.

There are many counts of this clonotype. The genes are TRBV20-1 and TRBJ1-3, with D possibly matching TRBD1 (5 bases). V lost 4 bases and J 0 bases, leaving 10 bases between the germline ends. The CDR3 consists of 14 residues. The germline V gene has CDR1 DFQATT and CDR2 SNEGSKA (reference sequence). DNA of the CDR3: TGCAGTGCTACCTCAGGGATCTCTGGAAACACCATATATTTT. Amino acids: CSATSGISGNTIYF.

This clonotype showed up many times. This chain connects TRBV6-6 to TRBJ2-7, with D possibly being TRBD1 or TRBD2 (6 bases each). CDR3 length: 14 amino acids. Germline V lookup: CDR1 MNHNY, CDR2 SVGAGI (reference sequence). The V end was cut by 7 bases, the J end by 3 bases, with 16 bases between. The CDR3 DNA follows: TGTGCCAGCACCCGCGGGGCAGGGGACTACGAGCAGTACTTC. Protein sequence: CASTRGAGDYEQYF.

This clonotype occurred many times. J is TRBJ1-1 and V is TRBV20-1; possible D gene TRBD1, 6 bases. With 6 bases removed from V and 5 bases from J, the gap between germline ends came to 10 bases. Germline loops: CDR1 DFQATT, CDR2 SNEGSKA (reference sequence). The CDR3 covers 11 residues. The CDR3 coding sequence is TGCAGTGCCCCCAGGGGTACTGAAGCTTTCTTT. It codes for CSAPRGTEAFF.

Many counts were recorded for this clonotype. The chain carries TRBV11-2 and TRBJ1-2, with 7 bases lining up with TRBD1. The CDR3 sequence is 14 residues long. J was trimmed by 0 bases and V by 5 bases; bases with no gene match: 3. Germline loops: CDR1 SGHAT, CDR2 FQNNGV. In DNA, the CDR3 is TGTGCCAGCAGCGCAGGACAGGCTAACTATGGCTACACCTTC. Encoded protein: CASSAGQANYGYTF.

There are many counts of this clonotype. V usage is TRBV20-1 and J usage is TRBJ1-4; possibly TRBD1 for D (5 bases). Germline lookup yields CDR1 DFQATT and CDR2 SNEGSKA (reference sequence). This CDR3 is built from 13 residues. Deletions cut 3 bases from V and 3 bases from J, with 8 bases between. CDR3 loop: CSASSGANEKLFF. CDR3 coding DNA: TGCAGTGCTAGCTCGGGGGCTAATGAAAAACTGTTTTTT.

This clonotype was detected only a few times. This rearrangement joins TRBV7-6 to TRBJ1-1, with TRBD1 as a possible D gene (6 bases). V was cut by 8 bases and J by 2 bases, with 12 bases left in between. The CDR3 contains 13 residues. Germline V lookup: CDR1 SGHVS, CDR2 FNYEAQ. The CDR3 spells CASPGTPNTEAFF. CDR3 DNA sequence: TGTGCCAGCCCCGGGACACCTAACACTGAAGCTTTCTTT.

This clonotype was found many times. The chain recombines TRBV11-1 with TRBJ2-1, with 11 nucleotides matching TRBD2. V dropped 1 base and J dropped 9; count of bases not matched to a gene: 8. Germline lookup yields CDR1 SGHAT and CDR2 FQDESV (reference sequence). This CDR3 is built from 16 residues. The CDR3 bases are TGTGCCAGCAGCTTAGTTGGCCGACTAGCGGGAAGTGAGCAGTTCTTC. Its protein is CASSLVGRLAGSEQFF.

This clonotype came up many times. J is TRBJ1-2 and V is TRBV29-1; no clear D. V was shortened by 3 bases and J by 1 base, with 9 bases between the two germline ends. The length of the CDR3 is 13 residues. The germline V gene has CDR1 SQVTM and CDR2 ANQGSEA. The chain's CDR3 is CSVEEAYNYGYTF. The CDR3 DNA sequence: TGCAGCGTTGAGGAAGCCTATAACTATGGCTACACCTTC.

This clonotype came up many times. The chain couples TRBV5-6 to TRBJ2-1; 7 positions agree with TRBD1. The CDR3 spans 15 residues. Germline CDR1 SGHDT, CDR2 YYEEEE. Unmatched junction bases numbered 8, after V lost 4 bases and J lost 4 bases. The CDR3 spells CASSISIQGYNEQFF. The CDR3 DNA reads as TGTGCCAGCAGCATATCAATACAGGGGTACAATGAGCAGTTCTTC.

This clonotype occurred many times. The V gene is TRBV7-2, the J gene TRBJ2-7; D is possibly TRBD1 (6 bases). CDR1 is SGHTA, CDR2 FQGNSA, per germline. Trimming took off 5 bases at V and 3 bases at J, with 14 bases between the two ends. The CDR3 spans 14 residues. Here the CDR3 reads CASSNHRDYYEQYF. CDR3 nucleotide sequence: TGTGCCAGCAGCAACCACAGGGATTACTACGAGCAGTACTTC.

In its sample, this clonotype was seen many times. The V gene is TRBV29-1, the J gene TRBJ2-7; 10 positions agree with TRBD1. The V and J ends lost 5 bases and 1 base, in that order; junction bases with no gene match: 14. Germline V gene data show CDR1 as SQVTM and CDR2 as ANQGSEA. The CDR3 has 17 residues. The CDR3 sequence: CSVLKLTGTGVSYEQYF. DNA for the CDR3: TGCAGCGTTCTCAAATTAACCGGGACAGGGGTATCCTACGAGCAGTACTTC.

The CDR3 loop is CSAGLLAGGPGYPGANVLTF. For the CDR3, the DNA is TGCAGTGCAGGACTACTAGCGGGAGGGCCTGGTTACCCCGGGGCCAACGTCCTGACTTTC. This chain joins TRBV20-1 and TRBJ2-6; 13 positions agree with TRBD2. The length of the CDR3 is 20 residues. Germline V gene lookup returns CDR1 DFQATT and CDR2 SNEGSKA (reference sequence). Trimming removed 6 bases from V and 4 bases from J; junction bases left unmatched: 18.

At least ten counts were recorded for this clonotype. The chain uses TRBV20-1 and TRBJ2-7; D remains ambiguous. The germline gives CDR1 DFQATT, CDR2 SNEGSKA (reference sequence). This CDR3 comprises 14 residues. V was clipped by 4 bases and J by 0 bases, with 13 bases between them. CDR3 DNA sequence: TGCAGTGCTACCCCCAGCACGGGCTCCTACGAGCAGTACTTC. Translated, it gives CSATPSTGSYEQYF.

This clonotype has a handful of counts. The chain has TRBV27 and TRBJ2-1; TRBD2 matches at 8 bases. With V trimmed by 2 bases and J by 6 bases, 6 bases remained unmatched. Germline assignment: CDR1 MNHEY and CDR2 SMNVEV (reference sequence). The CDR3 sequence is 15 residues long. The CDR3 is CASSLGSGMGNEQFF. CDR3 sequence (DNA): TGTGCCAGCAGTTTAGGTAGCGGGATGGGCAATGAGCAGTTCTTC.

Ten or more counts support this clonotype. CDR3 residues: CASKAQAGNTIYF. The CDR3 DNA reads as TGTGCCAGCAAGGCTCAGGCAGGAAACACCATATATTTT. The V and J genes are TRBV6-5 and TRBJ1-3, with D unresolved. V lost 7 bases, J lost 4 bases, and 11 bases lay in between. This CDR3 has 13 amino acids. Germline V gene data show CDR1 as MNHEY and CDR2 as SVGAGI.

There are a few counts of this clonotype. The rearrangement links TRBV28 to TRBJ2-3; D possibly corresponds to TRBD2 (5 bases). The ends were cut back, 5 bases at V and 1 base at J, with 16 bases in the middle. The CDR3 is 16 amino acids. Germline loops: CDR1 MDHEN, CDR2 SYDVKM. The CDR3 region is CASSPVSGSGTDTQYF. The CDR3 DNA reads TGTGCCAGCAGTCCCGTTAGTGGGAGTGGCACAGATACGCAGTATTTT.

This chain uses TRBV5-1 with TRBJ2-5; D uncertain. The germline gives CDR1 SGHRS, CDR2 YFSETQ. There are 15 residues in the CDR3. V was clipped by 1 base and J by 1 base, with 11 bases between them. CDR3 loop: CASSLIYTPQETQYF. The CDR3 nucleotides read TGCGCCAGCAGCTTGATCTACACCCCCCAAGAGACCCAGTACTTC.

This clonotype has at least ten counts. V usage is TRBV7-2 and J usage is TRBJ2-3, with 10 bases fitting TRBD1. The CDR3 consists of 14 residues. With V trimmed by 6 bases and J by 0 bases, 0 bases remained unmatched. Germline V gene lookup returns CDR1 SGHTA and CDR2 FQGNSA. The DNA for the CDR3 is TGTGCCAGCAGGGGACAGGGGAGCACAGATACGCAGTATTTT. Translated: CASRGQGSTDTQYF.

This clonotype came up many times. This rearrangement joins TRBV5-1 to TRBJ2-5; 7 bases match TRBD2. With 2 bases clipped from V and 5 bases from J, the junction kept 15 bases outside the gene matches. Germline lookup yields CDR1 SGHRS and CDR2 YFSETQ. This CDR3 is built from 17 residues. Here the CDR3 reads CASSLRLAVQYSETQYF. The CDR3, as DNA: TGCGCCAGCAGCTTACGGCTAGCGGTCCAATACTCGGAGACCCAGTACTTC.

This clonotype was seen at least ten times. This rearrangement joins TRBV6-8 to TRBJ2-3; the D gene could be TRBD1 or TRBD2 (5 bases each). This CDR3 has 15 amino acids. The V gene lost 0 bases and the J gene lost 2 bases, with 9 bases spanning the gap. Germline V gene lookup returns CDR1 MNHGY and CDR2 SAAAGT. The CDR3 loop is CASSYSSGPTDTQYF. The CDR3 bases are TGTGCCAGCAGTTACTCGTCGGGACCCACAGATACGCAGTATTTT.

Only a few counts were recorded for this clonotype. The chain joins TRBV12-3 or TRBV12-4 to TRBJ2-6; D is possibly TRBD1 (6 bases). The CDR3 loop spans 16 amino acids. V shed 5 bases and J shed 1 base, with 12 bases lying between them. CDR3 coding DNA: TGTGCCAGCAGTCCCCCTACAGGGTCTGGGGCCAACGTCCTGACTTTC. It yields the protein CASSPPTGSGANVLTF.